This entry describes one T cell receptor beta chain. These data belong to a study of blood T cell repertoires in COVID-19. Only in-frame clones appear in the TCRdb table, and some are missing; sequencing was by immunoSEQ multiplex PCR. The sample contains 150,000 to 200,000 clones, 82% of which appear only once. Material for sequencing was PBMCs or T cells enriched from blood (not recorded which). The clonotype comes from a man in his 60s who had recovered from COVID-19.

This chain's CDR3 is CASSEVGRGEQYF. The CDR3 nucleotides read TGTGCCAGCAGTGAAGTGGGCAGGGGGGAGCAGTACTTC. This sequence joins TRBV2 and TRBJ2-7; TRBD1 matches 7 bases. The CDR3 runs 13 residues. CDR1 is SNHLY, CDR2 FYNNEI, per germline. After removal of 1 base from V and 7 bases from J, the junction contained 4 bases not matched to a gene.